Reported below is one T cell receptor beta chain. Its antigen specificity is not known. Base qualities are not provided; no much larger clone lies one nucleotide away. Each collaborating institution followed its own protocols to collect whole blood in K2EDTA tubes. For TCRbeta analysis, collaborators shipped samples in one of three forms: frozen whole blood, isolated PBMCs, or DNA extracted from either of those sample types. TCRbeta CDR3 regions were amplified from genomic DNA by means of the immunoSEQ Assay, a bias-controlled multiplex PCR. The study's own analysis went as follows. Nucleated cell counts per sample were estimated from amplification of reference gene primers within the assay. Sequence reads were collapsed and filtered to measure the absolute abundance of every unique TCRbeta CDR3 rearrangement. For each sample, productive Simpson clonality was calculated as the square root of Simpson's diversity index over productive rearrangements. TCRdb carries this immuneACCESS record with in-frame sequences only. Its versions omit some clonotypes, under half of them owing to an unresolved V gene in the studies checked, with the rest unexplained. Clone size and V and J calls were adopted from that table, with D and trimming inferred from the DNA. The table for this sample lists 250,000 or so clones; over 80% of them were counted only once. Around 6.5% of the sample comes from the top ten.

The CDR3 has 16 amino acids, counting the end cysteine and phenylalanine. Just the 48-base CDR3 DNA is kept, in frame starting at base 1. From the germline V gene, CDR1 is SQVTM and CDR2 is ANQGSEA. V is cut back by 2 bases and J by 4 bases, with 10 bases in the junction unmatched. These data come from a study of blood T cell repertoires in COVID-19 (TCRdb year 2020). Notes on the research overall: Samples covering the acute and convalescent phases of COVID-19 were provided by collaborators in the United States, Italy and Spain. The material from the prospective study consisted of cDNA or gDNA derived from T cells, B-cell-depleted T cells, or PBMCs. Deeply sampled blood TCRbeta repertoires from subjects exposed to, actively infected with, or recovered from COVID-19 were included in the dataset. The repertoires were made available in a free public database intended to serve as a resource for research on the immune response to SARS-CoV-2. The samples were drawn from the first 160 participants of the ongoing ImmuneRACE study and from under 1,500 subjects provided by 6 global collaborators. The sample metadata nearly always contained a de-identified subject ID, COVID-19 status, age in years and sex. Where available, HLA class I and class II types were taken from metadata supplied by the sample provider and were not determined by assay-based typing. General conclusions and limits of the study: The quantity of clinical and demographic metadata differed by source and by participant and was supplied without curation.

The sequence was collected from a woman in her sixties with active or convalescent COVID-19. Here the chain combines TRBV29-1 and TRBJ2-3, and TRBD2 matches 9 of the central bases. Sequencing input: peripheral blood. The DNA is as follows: TGCAGCGTTGAAAAGGGGTTAGCGGGAGTAGCAGATACGCAGTATTTT. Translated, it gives CSVEKGLAGVADTQYF.